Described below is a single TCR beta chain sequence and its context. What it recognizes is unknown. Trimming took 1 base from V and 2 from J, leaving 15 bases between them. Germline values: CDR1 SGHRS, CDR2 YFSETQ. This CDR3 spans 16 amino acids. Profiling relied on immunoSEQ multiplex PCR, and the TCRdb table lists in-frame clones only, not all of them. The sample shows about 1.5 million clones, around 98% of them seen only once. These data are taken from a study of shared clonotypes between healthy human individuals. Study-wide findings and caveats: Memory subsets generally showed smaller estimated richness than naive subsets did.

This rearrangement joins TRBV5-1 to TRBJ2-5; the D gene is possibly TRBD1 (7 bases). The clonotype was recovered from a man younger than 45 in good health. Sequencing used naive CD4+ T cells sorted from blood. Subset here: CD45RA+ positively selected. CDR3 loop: CASSLWVRGDQETQYF. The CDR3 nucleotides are TGCGCCAGCAGCTTGTGGGTCAGGGGGGATCAAGAGACCCAGTACTTC.